The rows below give T cell receptor beta chains drawn from one sample of a study of blood T cells in healthy people across ages. In TCRdb, the 5' RACE reads were re-called with MiXCR into one record per CDR3 protein. The sample includes hundreds of thousands of distinct CDR3 sequences, 40% to 50% of them seen just once. The specimen sequenced was blood. These receptors originate from a man between 60 and 70 years old in good health. Both conserved end residues are part of each CDR3. A D gene is named only where the DNA matches it firmly. For some rows the clone size is stated as once, few or many, or as a class when expanded; others skip it.

D gene,V gene,clone size,J gene,CDR3 length,CDR3 protein,CDR3 DNA
.,TRBV15,.,TRBJ2-1,16,CATSRDRGGFRYEQFF,TGTGCCACCAGCAGAGATCGGGGTGGGTTCCGATATGAGCAGTTCTTC
TRBD1,TRBV4-2,.,TRBJ1-1,16,CASSRTSGQGSAEAFF,TGTGCCAGCAGCCGAACCTCGGGACAGGGGAGCGCTGAAGCTTTCTTT
TRBD1,TRBV29-1,.,TRBJ1-1,13,CSVAGQGGTEAFF,TGCAGCGTTGCAGGACAGGGTGGCACTGAAGCTTTCTTT
.,TRBV6-2/TRBV6-3,few,TRBJ1-2,13,CASTPQTNYGYTF,TGTGCCAGCACGCCCCAGACTAACTATGGCTACACCTTC
TRBD2,TRBV7-9,.,TRBJ2-1,14,CASRKPGLAPEQFF,TGTGCCAGCAGGAAACCGGGACTAGCACCTGAGCAGTTCTTC
TRBD2,TRBV20-1,.,TRBJ2-1,14,CSASMSGGASEQFF,TGCAGTGCTAGTATGAGCGGGGGGGCCAGTGAGCAGTTCTTC
TRBD1,TRBV4-3,.,TRBJ1-1,16,CASSQARGGVLTEAFF,TGCGCCAGCAGCCAAGCCAGGGGGGGGGTATTAACTGAAGCTTTCTTT
.,TRBV4-3,.,TRBJ1-2,14,CASSPALANYGYTF,TGCGCCAGCAGCCCGGCATTAGCTAACTATGGCTACACCTTC
.,TRBV4-3,few,TRBJ2-5,14,CASSQDRGWETQYF,TGCGCCAGCAGCCAAGACAGGGGTTGGGAGACCCAGTACTTC
TRBD2,TRBV11-2,.,TRBJ2-7,17,CASSLKAGGGSIYEQYF,TGTGCCAGCAGTTTAAAGGCCGGCGGGGGGTCCATATACGAGCAGTACTTC